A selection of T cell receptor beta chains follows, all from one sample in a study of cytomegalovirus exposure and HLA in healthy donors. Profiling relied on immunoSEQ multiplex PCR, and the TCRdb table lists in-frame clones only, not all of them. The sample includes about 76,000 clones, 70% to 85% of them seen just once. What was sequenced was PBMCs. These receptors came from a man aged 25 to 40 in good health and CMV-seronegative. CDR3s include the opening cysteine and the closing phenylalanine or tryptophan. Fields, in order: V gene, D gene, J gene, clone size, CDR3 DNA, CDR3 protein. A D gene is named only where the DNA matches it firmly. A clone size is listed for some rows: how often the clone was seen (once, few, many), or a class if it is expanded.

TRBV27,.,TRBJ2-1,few,TGTGCCAGCAGAGGAGAACTTGATTACAATGAGCAGTTCTTC,CASRGELDYNEQFF
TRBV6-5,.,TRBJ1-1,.,TGTGCCAGCAGTTACTCTTCAGGGAGGACTGAAGCTTTCTTT,CASSYSSGRTEAFF
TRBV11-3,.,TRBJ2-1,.,TGTGCCAGCAGCTTCCGTCTAGATAGTCCGCGGTTCTTC,CASSFRLDSPRFF
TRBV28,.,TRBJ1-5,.,TGTGCCAGCAGTTTACGGCGGGGCCAGCCCCAGCATTTT,CASSLRRGQPQHF
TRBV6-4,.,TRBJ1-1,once,TGTGCCAGCAGAACGGAGCCAGGGGAGACTGAAGCTTTCTTT,CASRTEPGETEAFF
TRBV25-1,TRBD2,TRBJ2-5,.,TGTGCCAGCAGTGAATCGAGTAGACTAGCGGGACTACAAGAGACCCAGTACTTC,CASSESSRLAGLQETQYF
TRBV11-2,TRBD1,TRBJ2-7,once,TGTGCCAGCAGGAAACCGGGACAGGGGGCCCACGAGCAGTACTTC,CASRKPGQGAHEQYF
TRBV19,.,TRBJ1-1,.,TGTGCCAGTAGTCACAGGGCCACTGAAGCTTTCTTT,CASSHRATEAFF
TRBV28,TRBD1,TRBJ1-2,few,TGTGCCAGCAGTGCTCCACAGGGGAGCGGCTACACCTTC,CASSAPQGSGYTF
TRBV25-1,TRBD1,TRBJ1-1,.,TGTGCCAGCAGTGACTACAGGGGGCAAAGGACTGAAGCTTTCTTT,CASSDYRGQRTEAFF
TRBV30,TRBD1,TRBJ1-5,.,TGTGCCTGGAGCGTGGGACAGTACAATCAGCCCCAGCATTTT,CAWSVGQYNQPQHF
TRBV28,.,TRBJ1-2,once,TGTGCCAGCAGTTCCCTGAACTATGGCTACACCTTC,CASSSLNYGYTF
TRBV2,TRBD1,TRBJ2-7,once,TGTGCCAGCAGCGCGACAGGGGTCCCCTACGAGCAGTACTTC,CASSATGVPYEQYF
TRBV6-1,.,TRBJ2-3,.,TGTGCCAGCAGTGGACAGACTAGCACAGATACGCAGTATTTT,CASSGQTSTDTQYF
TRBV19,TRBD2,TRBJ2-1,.,TGTGCCAGTAGAAACCTAGCGGGGTCGACTGAGCAGTTCTTC,CASRNLAGSTEQFF
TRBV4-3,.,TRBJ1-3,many,TGCGCCAGCAGCCAAAACATGGGAGGGGGGGCTCTTGGAAACACCATATATTTT,CASSQNMGGGALGNTIYF
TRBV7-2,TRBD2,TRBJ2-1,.,TGTGCCAGCAGCGGGATAGCGGGGGGGCCTAACAGTGAGCAGTTCTTC,CASSGIAGGPNSEQFF
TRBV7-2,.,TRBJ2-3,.,TGTGCCAGCAGCTTATATGAGCGAGATACGCAGTATTTT,CASSLYERDTQYF
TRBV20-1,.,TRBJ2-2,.,TGCAGTGCCTCGGGAACCGGGGAGCTGTTTTTT,CSASGTGELFF
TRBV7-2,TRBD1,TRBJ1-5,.,TGTGCCAGCAGCCAGGGACAGCTTAATCAGCCCCAGCATTTT,CASSQGQLNQPQHF
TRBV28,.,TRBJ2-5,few,TGTGCCAGCGAAAGGGGGGGGCAAGAGACCCAGTACTTC,CASERGGQETQYF
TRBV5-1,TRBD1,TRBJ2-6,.,TGCGCCAGCAGCCTAAGACAGGGGGCTACTAGCTCTGGGGCCAACGTCCTGACTTTC,CASSLRQGATSSGANVLTF
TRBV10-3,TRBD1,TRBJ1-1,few,TGTGCCTCTCGGGGGGGGACAGGGGAGGATGCTTTCTTT,CASRGGTGEDAFF
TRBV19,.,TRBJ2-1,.,TGTGCCAGTAGCTTTAGCGGCACCTCCTACAATGAGCAGTTCTTC,CASSFSGTSYNEQFF
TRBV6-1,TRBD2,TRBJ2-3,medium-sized,TGTGCCAGCAGTGAACTAGCGGGGAGCACAGATACGCAGTATTTT,CASSELAGSTDTQYF
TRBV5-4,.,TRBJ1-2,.,TGTGCCAGCAGCTTCCCCGGGATTAACTATGGCTACACCTTC,CASSFPGINYGYTF
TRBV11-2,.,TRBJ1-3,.,TGTGCCAGCAGCTTAGCTGCAGGGTCTGGAAACACCATATATTTT,CASSLAAGSGNTIYF
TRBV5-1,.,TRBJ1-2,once,TGCGCCAGCAGCCCCGAAGCCTATGGCTACACCTTC,CASSPEAYGYTF
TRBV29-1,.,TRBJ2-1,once,TGCAGCGGCAGCTTGGCGCAGGGAAGTGAGCAGTTCTTC,CSGSLAQGSEQFF
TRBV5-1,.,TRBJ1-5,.,TGCGCCAGCAGCTTGTATCAGGGGCCGAATCAGCCCCAGCATTTT,CASSLYQGPNQPQHF
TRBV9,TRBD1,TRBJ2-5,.,TGTGCCAGCAGCCCCCAAACCGGGACAGGGAAAGAGACCCAGTACTTC,CASSPQTGTGKETQYF
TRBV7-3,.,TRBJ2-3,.,TGTGCCAGCAGCTTAACCCTCGGCGGGCGGGCTACGCAGTATTTT,CASSLTLGGRATQYF
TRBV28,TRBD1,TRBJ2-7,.,TGTGCCAGCAGTTTATTTACTATGACAGGGGGGCCCATCTACGAGCAGTACTTC,CASSLFTMTGGPIYEQYF
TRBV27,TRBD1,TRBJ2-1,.,TGTGCCAGCAGTACACTGACAGGGGGATTTTCCTACAATGAGCAGTTCTTC,CASSTLTGGFSYNEQFF
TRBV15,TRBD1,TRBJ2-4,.,TGTGCCACCAGCAGGGCCCCGGGACAGCAGTACTTC,CATSRAPGQQYF
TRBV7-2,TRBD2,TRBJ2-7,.,TGTGCCAGCAGCCCCTTGGCGGGGGGAGGCTACGAGCAGTACTTC,CASSPLAGGGYEQYF
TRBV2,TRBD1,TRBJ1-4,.,TGTGCCAGCAGAAGACAGGGGAGTGGAGAAAAACTGTTTTTT,CASRRQGSGEKLFF
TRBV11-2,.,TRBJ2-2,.,TGTGCCAGCAGCCCAGGGTTCACCGGGGAGCTGTTTTTT,CASSPGFTGELFF
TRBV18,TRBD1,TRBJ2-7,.,TGTGCCAGCTCCCAAAACAGGGGTCTTACGTACGAGCAGTACTTC,CASSQNRGLTYEQYF
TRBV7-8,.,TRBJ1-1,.,TGTGCCAGCACCCGTCTCCTTAGGGGCACTGAAGCTTTCTTT,CASTRLLRGTEAFF
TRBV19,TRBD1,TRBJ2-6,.,TGTGCCAGTAGTCGCACCTCGGGACAGCCGTCCTCTGGGGCCAACGTCCTGACTTTC,CASSRTSGQPSSGANVLTF
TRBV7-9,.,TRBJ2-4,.,TGTGCCAGCAGCGCTGTGGGGGGTCTAGCCAAAAACATTCAGTACTTC,CASSAVGGLAKNIQYF
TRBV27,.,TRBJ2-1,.,TGTGCCAGCAGGACTCTAGGTTACAATGAGCAGTTCTTC,CASRTLGYNEQFF
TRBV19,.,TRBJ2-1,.,TGTGCCAGTAGTATAGGTAGGAGCGGTGAGCAGTTCTTC,CASSIGRSGEQFF
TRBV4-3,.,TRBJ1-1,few,TGCGCCAGCAGCCAATCCCCCACCGGGGGGAACACTGAAGCTTTCTTT,CASSQSPTGGNTEAFF
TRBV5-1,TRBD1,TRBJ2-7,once,TGCGCCAGCAGCTCCGCTGGACAGGGGGCGCGCGGCGAGCAGTACTTC,CASSSAGQGARGEQYF
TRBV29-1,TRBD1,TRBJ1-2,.,TGCAGCGTTGTGAGGACAGGGGGCGCGGGGGGCTACACCTTC,CSVVRTGGAGGYTF
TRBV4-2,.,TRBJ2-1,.,TGTGCCAGCAGCCAAGAGGGCACCCACAACGAGCAGTTCTTC,CASSQEGTHNEQFF
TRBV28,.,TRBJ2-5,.,TGTGCCAGCAGTCTTCAGGGATATCGATCAGAGACCCAGTACTTC,CASSLQGYRSETQYF
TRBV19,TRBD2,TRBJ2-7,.,TGTGCCAGTAGGTTAGCGGGCACCTACGAGCAGTACTTC,CASRLAGTYEQYF
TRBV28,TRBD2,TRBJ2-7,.,TGTGCCAGCAGTTTAGCTACTAGCGGACGTACCTACGAGCAGTACTTC,CASSLATSGRTYEQYF
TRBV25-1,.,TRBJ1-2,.,TGTGCCAGCAGTGAATATCGGAGTACTGGCTACACCTTC,CASSEYRSTGYTF